This T cell receptor (beta chain) was found in a study of human versus mouse CDR3 diversity and MHC coevolution. Regarding the study as a whole: By iCHAO1, human TCR beta clonotypes numbered some 1.5 million, the most. On average, humans showed more CDR3 deletions and insertions than mice.

Using immunoSEQ multiplex PCR, the repertoire was profiled, and TCRdb retains in-frame clones only, with some absent. The sample consists of about 60,000 clones, approximately 94% of them appearing once. The CDR3 covers 15 residues. V shed 8 bases and J 9 bases; nucleotides not matched to a gene: 14. CDR1 is MNHEY and CDR2 is SMNVEV in the germline V gene (reference sequence). The sample holds one count of this clone. Its antigen is currently unknown. The rearrangement joins TRBV27 to TRBJ2-1; 9 bases line up with TRBD2. This TCR was sampled from a person aged 55 to 69 in good health. Specimen: naive CD4+ T cells from blood. The subset denotes: CD45RO-negative CD62L-positive naive CD4 T cells. CDR3 sequence: CASRLKAGGLGEQFF. The CDR3 DNA is TGTGCCAGCCGCCTTAAAGCGGGAGGCTTGGGTGAGCAGTTCTTC.